This TCR beta chain was captured in a study of Graves' ophthalmopathy and Graves' hyperthyroidism. Whole-study findings and limits: Appearing in blood as well were most expanded thyroid clonotypes above 0.001 frequency. Ophthalmopathy was separated from stable hyperthyroidism by a 13-signature model with around 88% sensitivity and around 81% specificity.

From RNA, the CDR3 regions of TCR beta chains were amplified and sequenced. An initial RT-PCR round employing HTBI primers preceded a second-round multiplex PCR. TCRdb reprocessed the multiplex PCR reads with MiXCR, giving one entry per CDR3 protein. The sample lists approximately 540,000 distinct CDR3 sequences, roughly 39% occurring once. This clonotype was seen repeatedly, ten times or more. Its antigen remains unidentified. In germline, CDR1 is MGHDK, CDR2 SYGVNS. V was shortened by 2 bases and J by 6 bases, with 8 bases between the two germline ends. CDR3 length: 12 amino acids. This receptor was identified in an adult man with Graves' hyperthyroidism. Sequencing used peripheral blood or thyroid tissue (not recorded which). The chain employs TRBV25-1 and TRBJ2-7; D remains ambiguous. CDR3 loop: CASSEPDGEQYF. The CDR3 DNA reads TGTGCCAGCAGTGAACCTGACGGCGAGCAGTACTTC.